The subject of this entry is one TCR beta chain. Antigen specificity is unknown. CD45RO-negative cells were positively selected for CCR7, leaving out terminally differentiated effector memory CD45RA+ cells. Germline CDR1 MNHEY, CDR2 SMNVEV (reference sequence). The V and J ends lost 6 bases and 5 bases, in that order; junction bases with no gene match: 10. The CDR3 spans 14 residues. This entry belongs to a study of shared clonotypes between healthy human individuals. Study-wide results and caveats: Several donors had around 5% of their naive CD4 clonotypes in common.

Over several immunoSEQ plates, each subset's genomic DNA was distributed in even portions. Only in-frame clones appear in the TCRdb table, and some are missing; sequencing was by immunoSEQ multiplex PCR. Of about 2.2 million clones listed, 80% to 95% are singletons. Sequencing was performed on naive CD8+ T cells from PBMCs. The receptor was isolated from a man between 18 and 35 years old in good health. Some clones in this sample may be carry-over from other donors' samples. The V gene is TRBV27, the J gene TRBJ2-7; 7 positions match TRBD1. CDR3 loop: CASSLDRDYDEQYF. The DNA for the CDR3 is TGTGCCAGCAGCCTTGACAGGGATTACGACGAGCAGTACTTC.